Presented here are 19 T cell receptor beta chains from one specimen sequenced in a study of T cells after yellow fever vaccination. TCRdb redid the calling of the 5' RACE reads with MiXCR, one entry per CDR3 protein. Among more than 350,000 distinct CDR3 sequences listed, 11% were seen once. The material sequenced was PBMCs, taken on the day of the first yellow fever vaccination. The receptor source for this set is a man aged 18 to 29 who received the YFV17D yellow fever vaccine.

This clonotype was counted a few times. The chain is built from TRBV6-1 and TRBJ1-2; weak D call: TRBD1 (5 bases). Germline loops: CDR1 MNHNS, CDR2 SASEGT. V was shortened by 7 bases and J by 3 bases, with 15 bases between the two germline ends. The CDR3 consists of 14 residues. In nucleotides, the CDR3 is TGTGCCAGCAACGACGGCACAGGATACTATGGCTACACCTTC. Translating it yields CASNDGTGYYGYTF.

The J gene is TRBJ2-7, the V gene TRBV5-1; 10 bases agree with TRBD2. The J segment lost 0 bases and the V segment lost 5 bases, leaving 5 bases of the junction unmatched. CDR3 size: 15 residues. Germline CDR1 SGHRS, CDR2 YFSETQ. CDR3 residues: CASRLGTSDSYEQYF. DNA of the CDR3: TGCGCCAGCAGACTCGGGACTAGCGACTCCTACGAGCAGTACTTC.

This clonotype has just a few counts. The chain combines TRBV10-2 with TRBJ2-2; TRBD1 matches 7 bases. The V segment lost 0 bases and the J segment 4 bases; nucleotides outside the gene matches: 5. Germline V gene data show CDR1 as WSHSY and CDR2 as SAAADI. This CDR3 is built from 16 residues. The CDR3 DNA is TGCGCCAGCAGTGAGTCGACAGGGCTTAGCACCGGGGAGCTGTTTTTT. Translated: CASSESTGLSTGELFF.

This clonotype was observed a few times. This chain joins TRBV5-1 and TRBJ2-2; TRBD1 matches 7 bases. V trimming: 4 bases; J trimming: 3 bases; junction bases outside the gene matches: 3. From germline, CDR1 is SGHRS and CDR2 YFSETQ. The CDR3 is made up of 14 amino acids. CDR3 sequence (DNA): TGCGCCAGCAGCACGACAGGGTACACCGGGGAGCTGTTTTTT. Translation: CASSTTGYTGELFF. Full variable domain (rest looked up from reference TRBV5-1 and TRBJ2-2): KAGVTQTPRYLIKTRGQQVTLSCSPISGHRSVSWYQQTPGQGLQFLFEYFSETQRNKGNFPGRFSGRQFSNSRSEMNVSTLELGDSALYLCASSTTGYTGELFFGEGSRLTVL.

The V call is TRBV21-1, the J call TRBJ2-5. TRBV21-1 is termed a pseudogene. CDR3 length: 16 amino acids. The CDR3 region has the DNA TGTGCCAGCAGCATTTCTGCGACGGTACCCCAAGAGACCCAGTACTTC. Translation gives CASSISATVPQETQYF.

The V call is TRBV7-2, the J call TRBJ2-5, with 12 positions matching TRBD2. Looked up from germline, CDR1 is SGHTA and CDR2 is FQGNSA. J was trimmed by 5 bases and V by 5 bases; bases with no gene match: 12. The CDR3 is 17 residues long. As DNA, the CDR3 is TGTGCCAGCAGCCCTCGGACTAGCGGGGTTTATCGGGAGACCCAGTACTTC. As protein: CASSPRTSGVYRETQYF.

In its sample, this clonotype was seen many times. The V and J genes are TRBV5-1 and TRBJ2-1, with TRBD2 matching over 7 bases. The CDR3 has 16 residues. V shed 2 bases and J 3 bases; nucleotides not matched to a gene: 8. Germline CDR1 reads SGHRS; CDR2 reads YFSETQ. This CDR3 reads CASSFDTGTNYNEQFF. Here the CDR3 DNA reads TGCGCCAGCAGCTTCGACACCGGGACTAACTACAATGAGCAGTTCTTC. Full variable domain (missing parts from reference TRBV5-1 and TRBJ2-1): KAGVTQTPRYLIKTRGQQVTLSCSPISGHRSVSWYQQTPGQGLQFLFEYFSETQRNKGNFPGRFSGRQFSNSRSEMNVSTLELGDSALYLCASSFDTGTNYNEQFFGPGTRLTVL.

This clonotype was counted only a few times. This sequence joins TRBV20-1 and TRBJ2-2; D not resolved. The CDR3 spans 15 residues. V was clipped by 1 base and J by 6 bases, with 15 bases between them. From germline, CDR1 is DFQATT and CDR2 SNEGSKA (reference sequence). The CDR3 loop reads CSARASGPEAGELFF. CDR3 DNA: TGCAGTGCTAGAGCATCAGGCCCCGAGGCCGGGGAGCTGTTTTTT.

This clonotype has more than one count but fewer than ten. V usage is TRBV19 and J usage is TRBJ1-1; D is uncertain. The germline V gene has CDR1 LNHDA and CDR2 SQIVND (reference sequence). V lost 6 bases and J lost 0, with 11 bases in between. CDR3 length equals 14 residues. In nucleotides, the CDR3 is TGTGCCAGTAGCAACGAACGGGTGAACACTGAAGCTTTCTTT. It yields the protein CASSNERVNTEAFF.

This clonotype came up a few times. This chain joins TRBV9 and TRBJ1-1, with unresolved D. Trimming pared 6 bases from V and 1 base from J, leaving 19 bases between. The CDR3 has 16 amino acids. CDR1 is SGDLS, CDR2 YYNGEE, per germline. This CDR3 reads CASTADPYTENTEAFF. CDR3 sequence (DNA): TGTGCCAGCACCGCGGACCCCTATACAGAGAACACTGAAGCTTTCTTT.

This clonotype was seen repeatedly, ten times or more. The J gene is TRBJ2-6, the V gene TRBV6-2 or TRBV6-3; D may be TRBD1 (5 bases). Germline values: CDR1 MNHEY, CDR2 SVGEGT. The CDR3 runs 14 residues. The V and J ends lost 8 bases and 0 bases respectively, with 8 bases between them. CDR3 residues: CASFQGSGANVLTF. CDR3 bases: TGTGCCAGCTTCCAGGGCTCTGGGGCCAACGTCCTGACTTTC.

This clonotype came up a few times. The rearrangement joins TRBV20-1 to TRBJ2-1, with D perhaps matching TRBD1 or TRBD2 (5 bases each). Trimming stripped 6 bases from V and 2 bases from J, with 11 bases between. The germline V gene encodes CDR1 DFQATT and CDR2 SNEGSKA (reference sequence). The CDR3 consists of 13 residues. CDR3 in DNA: TGCAGTGCCCCGGGACCAACCTACAATGAGCAGTTCTTC. Translated: CSAPGPTYNEQFF.

This rearrangement joins TRBV5-8 to TRBJ2-7; 8 positions match TRBD2. The CDR3 spans 15 residues. The V segment lost 6 bases and the J segment 0 bases; nucleotides outside the gene matches: 8. CDR1 SGHTS and CDR2 YDEGEE come from the germline V gene. The CDR3 coding sequence is TGTGCCAGCATCGTGGCGGGGGGTTCCTCCTACGAGCAGTACTTC. As protein: CASIVAGGSSYEQYF. Full variable domain (remainder filled in from reference TRBV5-8 and TRBJ2-7): EAGVTQSPTHLIKTRGQQATLRCSPISGHTSVYWYQQALGLGLQFLLWYDEGEERNRGNFPPRFSGRQFPNYSSELNVNALELEDSALYLCASIVAGGSSYEQYFGPGTRLTVT.

This clonotype appeared a few times. The V call is TRBV7-2, the J call TRBJ2-1; TRBD2 matches 13 bases. Germline CDR1 is SGHTA and CDR2 is FQGNSA. V trimming: 4 bases; J trimming: 5 bases; junction bases outside the gene matches: 5. This CDR3 is built from 16 residues. For the CDR3, the DNA is TGTGCCAGCAGCTCGAAGGGACTAGCGGGGAACAATGAGCAGTTCTTC. Encoded protein: CASSSKGLAGNNEQFF.

This clonotype was detected a few times. CDR3 residues: CASSWGFTYEQYF. DNA for the CDR3: TGCGCCAGCAGCTGGGGATTTACCTACGAGCAGTACTTC. The rearrangement joins TRBV5-1 to TRBJ2-7; D is unresolved. This CDR3 spans 13 amino acids. Trimming left V 3 bases short and J 2 bases short, with 9 bases between. Per germline, CDR1 SGHRS and CDR2 YFSETQ.

This clonotype occurred once. V is TRBV5-1 and J is TRBJ1-1; 9 positions agree with TRBD1. In germline, CDR1 is SGHRS, CDR2 YFSETQ. The CDR3 is 15 amino acids. V was pared by 4 bases and J by 3 bases, with 7 bases of the junction left unmatched. The CDR3 DNA follows: TGCGCCAGCAGCACGCAACAGGGGGCTTACACTGAAGCTTTCTTT. This translates into CASSTQQGAYTEAFF.

The rearrangement joins TRBV6-2 or TRBV6-3 to TRBJ2-7, with D possibly being TRBD2 (7 bases). V lost 0 bases to trimming and J lost 1 base, with 19 bases between them. CDR1 MNHEY and CDR2 SVGEGT come from the germline V gene. The CDR3 has 18 residues. The CDR3, as DNA: TGTGCCAGCAGTTACTCGCGCCGGGGGGCCATTCCTTCCTACGAGCAGTACGTC. Protein product: CASSYSRRGAIPSYEQYV.

The chain couples TRBV7-2 to TRBJ2-3; 12 bases fit TRBD2. V dropped 8 bases and J dropped 3; count of bases not matched to a gene: 3. This CDR3 is built from 14 residues. The germline V gene has CDR1 SGHTA and CDR2 FQGNSA. The CDR3 sequence: CASLTSGGTDTQYF. Written as DNA, the CDR3 is TGTGCCAGCCTGACTAGCGGGGGAACAGATACGCAGTATTTT.

V and J are TRBV7-2 and TRBJ2-2; TRBD1 might be the D (6 bases). CDR3 length: 15 residues. Looked up from germline, CDR1 is SGHTA and CDR2 is FQGNSA. V lost 1 base and J lost 6, with 12 bases in between. CDR3 in amino acids: CASSLGGLGSGELFF. In DNA form, the CDR3 reads TGTGCCAGCAGCTTAGGGGGGCTGGGATCCGGGGAGCTGTTTTTT.